The 18 T cell receptor beta chains listed next were all sequenced from one sample in a study of spatial heterogeneity in lung cancer (dated 2019 in TCRdb). No antigen has been assigned to these receptors. Sample time point, as interpreted from the label and publication: sample taken at primary tumor resection. What the work shows at the level of the full study, not this receptor alone: The tumor nonsynonymous mutation count correlated with the number of expanded intratumoral alpha and beta TCRs.

Libraries were constructed by 5' RACE. Sequencer: NextSeq 500. Through fastp at Q25 and MiXCR, TCRdb rebuilt clones from the public reads, retaining in-frame beta chains. Every CDR3 protein is listed once, alongside the most common genes and DNA of its rows. The sample data list approximately 6,900 distinct CDR3 sequences, and roughly 13% of these were observed just once. The ten biggest clones cover roughly 23% of the sample. The sample here was lung tumor tissue, taken at surgery. These TCRs come from a male donor with early-stage non-small cell lung cancer.

This clonotype was observed many times. A library made for alpha chains picked up this beta chain off target, so its size means little. The chain joins TRBV10-3 to TRBJ1-2; 9 bases fit TRBD1. Germline V CDR1 and CDR2: ENHRY, SYGVKD. With V trimmed by 9 bases and J by 1 base, 3 bases remained unmatched. The CDR3 is made up of 13 amino acids. The CDR3 DNA follows: TGTGCCATTAGGACAGGGGATAACTATGGCTACACCTTC. Residues: CAIRTGDNYGYTF.

By share of the sample, this clonotype is medium-sized (0.01 to 0.1%). This beta chain is an unintended read in a library built for alpha chains; its size means little. This chain's CDR3 is CSGEKGAGTDTQYF. CDR3 coding DNA: TGCAGCGGCGAAAAGGGGGCGGGCACAGATACGCAGTATTTT. The chain carries TRBV29-1 and TRBJ2-3; 7 bases map to TRBD1. Germline trimming cut 7 bases from V and 1 base from J; bases unmatched to any gene: 8. Germline V gene lookup returns CDR1 SQVTM and CDR2 ANQGSEA. This CDR3 has 14 residues.

There are many counts of this clonotype. This beta chain turned up in a library designed for alpha chains; as an off-target read, its abundance says little. The chain links TRBV19 to TRBJ1-2, with a tentative D call TRBD1 (5 bases). The CDR3 length is 12 residues. The V gene lost 6 bases and the J gene lost 6 bases, with 11 bases spanning the gap. Germline CDR1 reads LNHDA; CDR2 reads SQIVND (reference sequence). CDR3 sequence reads: CASSGGDHGYTF. DNA of the CDR3: TGTGCCAGTAGCGGGGGGGACCATGGCTACACCTTC.

Note on this clonotype: This beta chain was picked up by a library intended for alpha chains and is off target, so its count carries little meaning. The chain recombines TRBV6-6 with TRBJ2-1; 7 nucleotides match TRBD2. Germline CDR1 is MNHNY and CDR2 is SVGAGI (reference sequence). With 4 bases clipped from V and 9 bases from J, the junction kept 9 bases outside the gene matches. This CDR3 has 14 amino acids. In DNA, the CDR3 is TGTGCCAGCAGTTCGACTAGCCAGAGTGGTGAGCAGTTCTTC. This translates into CASSSTSQSGEQFF.

Sample share makes this clonotype medium-sized. In a library made to pick up alpha chains, this beta chain is a stray read with a size that means little. The V gene is TRBV20-1, the J gene TRBJ2-2; 10 nucleotides line up with TRBD2. This CDR3 spans 17 amino acids. Unmatched junction bases numbered 12, after V lost 1 base and J lost 7 bases. Germline-derived CDR1 and CDR2 are DFQATT and SNEGSKA (reference sequence). CDR3 coding DNA: TGCAGTGCTAGAGTTTCTAGCGGGAGATCTAAGGACGGGGAGCTGTTTTTT. As protein: CSARVSSGRSKDGELFF.

With regard to this clonotype: The junction does not match germline at one end; this may be a read error. This beta chain is off target for a library built for alpha chains, so its abundance means little. The rearrangement uses TRBV20-1 and TRBJ2-1; a weak D match, TRBD2 (6 bases). CDR1 and CDR2 from the germline V gene are DFQATT and SNEGSKA (reference sequence). The CDR3 spans 15 residues. CDR3: CSARDARRGYNEHFF. As DNA, the CDR3 is TGCAGTGCTAGAGATGCACGGAGGGGATACAATGAGCACTTCTTC.

This clonotype is categorized as medium-sized. Found in a library prepared for alpha chains, this beta chain is an off-target read, and its abundance has little meaning. The rearrangement uses TRBV20-1 and TRBJ2-4, with 9 bases matching TRBD2. The CDR3 length is 14 residues. Germline V lookup: CDR1 DFQATT, CDR2 SNEGSKA (reference sequence). V gave up 6 bases and J gave up 0 bases; unmatched junction bases: 3. The CDR3 is CSARLAVAKNIQYF. The CDR3 region has the DNA TGCAGTGCCAGACTAGCGGTAGCCAAAAACATTCAGTACTTC.

Notes on this clonotype: Found in a library prepared for alpha chains, this beta chain is an off-target read, and its abundance has little meaning. This chain uses TRBV3-1 with TRBJ1-2; 7 bases match TRBD1. CDR3 length equals 16 residues. Germline CDR1 LGHDT, CDR2 YNNKEL (reference sequence). J was trimmed by 0 bases and V by 4 bases; bases with no gene match: 8. The CDR3 bases are TGTGCCAGCAGCCGCAGAGGGACAGCCACTAACTATGGCTACACCTTC. Protein sequence: CASSRRGTATNYGYTF.

This clonotype was seen repeatedly, ten times or more. This beta chain lies outside the target of a library built for alpha chains; its clone size means little. J is TRBJ1-1 and V is TRBV12-3 or TRBV12-4; 7 bases fit TRBD1. The CDR3 runs to 14 residues. The J segment lost 3 bases and the V segment lost 1 base, leaving 2 bases of the junction unmatched. CDR3 protein: CASSLVTGDTEAFF. The CDR3 DNA follows: TGTGCCAGCAGTTTAGTTACAGGGGACACTGAAGCTTTCTTT.

This clonotype was counted many times. Since it is a stray read in a library aimed at alpha chains, this beta chain has a size that is not meaningful. This chain joins TRBV5-1 and TRBJ1-2, with a possible D match to TRBD1 (5 bases). V was pared by 4 bases and J by 2 bases, with 18 bases between. The CDR3 contains 16 residues. The germline CDR1 and CDR2 sequences are SGHRS and YFSETQ. The CDR3: CASSRGTAEGNYGYTF. The CDR3 bases are TGCGCCAGCAGCCGCGGGACCGCTGAGGGAAACTATGGCTACACCTTC.

This clonotype has just one count. This beta chain slipped into a library made for alpha chains as a stray read, so its size is not meaningful. J is TRBJ2-3 and V is TRBV27; no clear D. The germline CDR1 and CDR2 sequences are MNHEY and SMNVEV (reference sequence). The CDR3 has 13 amino acids. The ends were cut back, 5 bases at V and 5 bases at J, with 11 bases in the middle. CDR3 region: CASSRSSEDTQYF. The CDR3 coding sequence is TGTGCCAGCAGTCGATCCAGCGAAGATACGCAGTATTTT.

This clonotype is medium-sized (0.01 to 0.1%) in the sample. This beta chain is a stray read from a library made for alpha chains; its abundance is not meaningful. The rearrangement links TRBV4-2 to TRBJ1-3, with D uncertain. The V and J ends lost 3 bases and 3 bases respectively, with 6 bases between them. The CDR3 has 13 amino acids. Germline assignment: CDR1 LGHNA and CDR2 YNFKEQ. CDR3 region: CASSQAGGNTIYF. The CDR3 region has the DNA TGTGCCAGCAGCCAGGCGGGTGGAAACACCATATATTTT.

This clonotype was detected many times. Because the library targeted alpha chains, this beta chain is an off-target read whose size means little. The V gene is TRBV29-1, the J gene TRBJ2-7, with a possible D match to TRBD1 (6 bases). The ends were cut back, 0 bases at V and 6 bases at J, with 12 bases in the middle. The germline gives CDR1 SQVTM, CDR2 ANQGSEA. The CDR3 is made up of 13 amino acids. CDR3 protein: CSVEEGATAEQYF. The CDR3 nucleotides read TGCAGCGTTGAAGAGGGGGCGACAGCCGAGCAGTACTTC.

On this clonotype itself: This beta chain appears as a stray read in a library generated for alpha chains; its size is not informative. The chain joins TRBV25-1 to TRBJ1-1; the D gene is possibly TRBD1 (5 bases). Trimming removed 6 bases at V and 1 base at J, with 9 bases between. The CDR3 length is 13 residues. Looked up from germline, CDR1 is MGHDK and CDR2 is SYGVNS. CDR3 DNA sequence: TGTGCCAGCAGGCTGACAGAGAACACTGAAGCTTTCTTT. Translation: CASRLTENTEAFF. Combining the CDR3 with reference TRBV25-1 and TRBJ1-1 gives the whole variable domain EADIYQTPRYLVIGTGKKITLECSQTMGHDKMYWYQQDPGMELHLIHYSYGVNSTEKGDLSSESTVSRIRTEHFPLTLESARPSHTSQYLCASRLTENTEAFFGQGTRLTVV.

At least ten counts were recorded for this clonotype. This beta chain is a stray sequence in a library constructed for alpha chains; its clone size is not meaningful. V gene TRBV7-9 combines with J gene TRBJ2-7; 8 nucleotides line up with TRBD2. From germline, CDR1 is SEHNR and CDR2 FQNEAQ (reference sequence). The CDR3 is 14 residues long. Losses at the gene ends were 3 bases for V and 3 bases for J; bases not matched to a gene: 4. The CDR3: CASSFRGTSYEQYF. As DNA, the CDR3 is TGTGCCAGCAGCTTTCGAGGGACTAGCTACGAGCAGTACTTC.

This clonotype appeared many times. A library made for alpha chains picked up this beta chain off target, so its size means little. V and J are TRBV5-5 and TRBJ1-5; 9 bases line up with TRBD1. Germline V gene lookup returns CDR1 SGHKS and CDR2 YYEKEE (reference sequence). The CDR3 totals 16 residues. The ends lost 0 bases at V and 6 bases at J; junction bases unmatched: 7. The CDR3 DNA reads TGTGCCAGCAGCTTGGCCATGGGACAGGGCGGTCAGCCCCAGCATTTT. It encodes CASSLAMGQGGQPQHF.

Turning to this clonotype: Found in a library prepared for alpha chains, this beta chain is an off-target read, and its abundance has little meaning. The J gene is TRBJ2-1, the V gene TRBV21-1; TRBD1, the D gene given by the table, was not confirmed from the DNA. TRBV21-1 is assigned pseudogene status. This CDR3 spans 15 amino acids. The CDR3 is CASSDRDLPYNEQFF. The CDR3 coding sequence is TGTGCCAGCAGCGACCGGGACCTTCCATACAATGAGCAGTTCTTC.

A note on this clonotype: For a library built for alpha chains, this beta chain is a stray read; little rests on its size. V gene TRBV12-3 or TRBV12-4 combines with J gene TRBJ2-3; 8 nucleotides line up with TRBD1. The trim removed 6 bases at V and 5 bases at J, leaving 16 bases unmatched. The CDR3 is 17 amino acids. The CDR3 DNA sequence: TGTGCCAGCAGGGGAACCACCGGGACAGGTCGCGAAGATACGCAGTATTTT. Residues: CASRGTTGTGREDTQYF.